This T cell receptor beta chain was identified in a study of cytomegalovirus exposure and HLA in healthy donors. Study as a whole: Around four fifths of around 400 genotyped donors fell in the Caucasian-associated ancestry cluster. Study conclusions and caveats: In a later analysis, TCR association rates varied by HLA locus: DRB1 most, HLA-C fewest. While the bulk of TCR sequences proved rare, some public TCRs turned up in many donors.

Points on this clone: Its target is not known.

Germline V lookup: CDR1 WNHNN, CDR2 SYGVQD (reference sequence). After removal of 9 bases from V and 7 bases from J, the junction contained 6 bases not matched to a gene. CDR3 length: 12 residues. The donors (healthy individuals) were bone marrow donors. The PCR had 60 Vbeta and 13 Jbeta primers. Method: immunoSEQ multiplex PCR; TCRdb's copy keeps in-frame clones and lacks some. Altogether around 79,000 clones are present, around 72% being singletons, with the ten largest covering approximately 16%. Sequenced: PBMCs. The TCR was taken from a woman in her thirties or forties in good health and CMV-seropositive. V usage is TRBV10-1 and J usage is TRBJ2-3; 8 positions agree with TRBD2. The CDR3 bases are TGCGCCAGTCCTCCGGGGGGGTATACGCAGTATTTT. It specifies CASPPGGYTQYF.